These 21 T cell receptor beta chains share one sample of origin, sequenced in a study of T cell responses to AZD1222 COVID-19 vaccine (dated by TCRdb to 2020 to 2023). The label giving this sample's time point can be read as: about 28 days (+/-7) after the second vaccine dose. Receptors were amplified or captured by the immunoSEQ multiplex PCR assay. TCRdb stores this immuneACCESS table with in-frame sequences only. Part of the clones is absent; in the studies checked, under half of the shortfall reflects unresolved V genes, and no reason is known for the rest. This sample lists 90,000 to 150,000 clones; roughly 87% were detected once. 2% to 3% of the sample is held by the ten biggest clonotypes. The sample in question was peripheral blood, obtained 28 days after the second AZD1222 dose. Receptors were obtained from an adult who received the AZD1222 COVID-19 vaccine.

The genes are TRBV2 and TRBJ1-1; a possible D gene is TRBD1 (6 bases). This CDR3 comprises 15 residues. V gave up 5 bases and J gave up 0 bases, with 13 bases separating them. CDR1 SNHLY and CDR2 FYNNEI come from the germline V gene. CDR3 sequence: CASSSETGLNTEAFF. The CDR3 coding sequence is TGTGCCAGCAGTTCAGAGACAGGCTTGAACACTGAAGCTTTCTTT. Supplemented by reference TRBV2 and TRBJ1-1, the full variable domain reads EPEVTQTPSHQVTQMGQEVILRCVPISNHLYFYWYRQILGQKVEFLVSFYNNEISEKSEIFDDQFSVERPDGSNFTLKIRSTKLEDSAMYFCASSSETGLNTEAFFGQGTRLTVV.

This chain connects TRBV7-6 to TRBJ2-5; TRBD1 is a possible D gene (5 bases). The CDR3 is made up of 16 amino acids. Germline loops: CDR1 SGHVS, CDR2 FNYEAQ. V was shortened by 1 base and J by 3 bases, with 15 bases between the two germline ends. The CDR3 bases are TGTGCCAGCAGCTTAGGTGTTGGGCAGGGAAAAGAGACCCAGTACTTC. Its protein product is CASSLGVGQGKETQYF.

Turning to this clone: One end of the junction fails to match germline, which may point to a read error. The chain links TRBV19 to TRBJ1-6; unclear D gene. Germline V CDR1 and CDR2: LNHDA, SQIVND (reference sequence). The CDR3 covers 15 residues. As DNA, the CDR3 is TGTGCCAGTACTATAGGTTGGCGGTATAATTCACCCCTCCACTTT. Its translation: CASTIGWRYNSPLHF. The whole variable domain, remainder taken from reference TRBV19 and TRBJ1-6, is DGGITQSPKYLFRKEGQNVTLSCEQNLNHDAMYWYRQDPGQGLRLIYYSQIVNDFQKGDIAEGYSVSREKKESFPLTVTSAQKNPTAFYLCASTIGWRYNSPLHFGNGTRLTVT.

This clone was counted a single time. The J gene is TRBJ2-7, the V gene TRBV19; possible D gene TRBD1, 6 bases. Deletions cut 5 bases from V and 0 bases from J, with 8 bases between. The CDR3 length is 13 residues. Germline CDR1 reads LNHDA; CDR2 reads SQIVND (reference sequence). The CDR3 sequence is CASSRTASYEQYF. The CDR3, as DNA: TGTGCCAGTAGTCGGACAGCCTCCTACGAGCAGTACTTC.

V is TRBV5-1 and J is TRBJ1-2, with 7 bases identical to TRBD1. Germline CDR1 reads SGHRS; CDR2 reads YFSETQ. The CDR3 loop spans 13 amino acids. Trimming removed 0 bases from V and 6 bases from J; junction bases left unmatched: 2. CDR3 sequence reads: CASSLEGGNGYTF. CDR3 bases: TGCGCCAGCAGCTTGGAAGGGGGCAATGGCTACACCTTC.

The chain employs TRBV7-9 and TRBJ1-1; a possible D gene is TRBD1 (5 bases). V lost 6 bases and J lost 4, with 15 bases in between. The CDR3 has 14 amino acids. The germline V gene has CDR1 SEHNR and CDR2 FQNEAQ (reference sequence). The chain's CDR3 is CASRGARGVTEAFF. DNA for the CDR3: TGTGCCAGCAGGGGAGCCCGGGGGGTCACTGAAGCTTTCTTT.

V is TRBV5-6 and J is TRBJ2-2, with TRBD1 matching 7 bases. Germline trimming cut 5 bases from V and 5 bases from J; bases unmatched to any gene: 12. Germline CDR1 SGHDT, CDR2 YYEEEE. This CDR3 region has 16 residues. The CDR3 region is CASSLRGRKLTGELFF. The CDR3 nucleotides are TGTGCCAGCAGTTTGAGGGGGCGCAAGTTAACCGGGGAGCTGTTTTTT.

The chain employs TRBV7-2 and TRBJ2-1, with TRBD2 matching 9 bases. Unmatched junction bases numbered 8, after V lost 5 bases and J lost 9 bases. Germline CDR1 is SGHTA and CDR2 is FQGNSA. This CDR3 region has 14 residues. The chain's CDR3 is CASSPGLARVEQFF. The CDR3 region has the DNA TGTGCCAGCAGCCCGGGACTAGCTAGGGTTGAGCAGTTCTTC.

This sequence joins TRBV2 and TRBJ2-5, with 8 nucleotides matching TRBD2. The CDR3 consists of 16 residues. From germline, CDR1 is SNHLY and CDR2 FYNNEI. V lost 5 bases and J lost 2; bases outside the gene matches: 10. CDR3 DNA sequence: TGTGCCAGCAGTCGGGGCCATAGCGGGGCTCAAGAGACCCAGTACTTC. The encoded protein is CASSRGHSGAQETQYF.

The CDR3 protein is CASSLTGNTEAFF. As DNA, the CDR3 is TGTGCCAGCTCGCTCACAGGGAACACTGAAGCTTTCTTT. The chain joins TRBV18 to TRBJ1-1; possibly TRBD1 for D (5 bases). CDR3 length equals 13 residues. Trimming took off 6 bases at V and 1 base at J, with 9 bases between the two ends. Germline values: CDR1 KGHSH, CDR2 LQKENI.

V usage is TRBV6-6 and J usage is TRBJ1-2, with D possibly being TRBD1 (5 bases). This CDR3 has 12 residues. From germline, CDR1 is MNHNY and CDR2 SVGAGI (reference sequence). Trimming stripped 7 bases from V and 4 bases from J, with 10 bases between. The CDR3 DNA follows: TGTGCCAGCAAGCAGGGTTCCTATGGCTACACCTTC. It translates to CASKQGSYGYTF.

The chain carries TRBV2 and TRBJ1-2; D is undetermined. The CDR3 runs to 12 residues. The V and J ends lost 7 bases and 3 bases respectively, with 9 bases between them. The germline V gene encodes CDR1 SNHLY and CDR2 FYNNEI. DNA of the CDR3: TGTGCCAGCAATTGGGTTGACTATGGCTACACCTTC. It yields the protein CASNWVDYGYTF.

This chain uses TRBV6-6 with TRBJ1-2, with D maybe TRBD1 (6 bases). The germline CDR1 and CDR2 sequences are MNHNY and SVGAGI (reference sequence). V was trimmed by 5 bases and J by 8 bases, leaving 27 bases between them. This CDR3 is 17 amino acids long. The CDR3 nucleotides are TGTGCCAGCAGTCTAACGCGACAGGTTTCAGGACTTCGGGGCTACACCTTC. This sequence encodes CASSLTRQVSGLRGYTF.

This sequence joins TRBV5-4 and TRBJ2-6; D may be TRBD1 (5 bases). CDR1 and CDR2 from the germline V gene are SGHNT and YYREEE (reference sequence). The CDR3 runs 18 residues. With 4 bases removed from V and 1 base from J, the gap between germline ends came to 18 bases. This CDR3 reads CASSPGTGLRSGANVLTF. For the CDR3, the DNA is TGTGCCAGCAGCCCCGGCACAGGATTAAGGTCTGGGGCCAACGTCCTGACTTTC.

The chain employs TRBV4-1 and TRBJ1-1; possibly TRBD1 for D (6 bases). Trimming left V 4 bases short and J 3 bases short, with 21 bases between. Per the germline V gene, CDR1 is MGHRA and CDR2 is YSYEKL. CDR3 size: 17 residues. The chain's CDR3 is CASSPTARGLGDTEAFF. The CDR3 DNA reads TGCGCCAGCAGCCCCACCGCCCGGGGGCTTGGGGACACTGAAGCTTTCTTT.

The gene calls are TRBV7-9 and TRBJ2-7; maybe TRBD1 (6 bases). CDR1 and CDR2 from the germline V gene are SEHNR and FQNEAQ (reference sequence). V dropped 3 bases and J dropped 5 bases, with 11 bases sitting between them. This CDR3 spans 13 amino acids. In DNA form, the CDR3 reads TGTGCCAGCAGCTTGGTCGCAGGGGACGAGCAGTACTTC. Protein product: CASSLVAGDEQYF.

The chain recombines TRBV7-2 with TRBJ2-7; D gene unclear. The V and J ends lost 1 base and 2 bases respectively, with 12 bases between them. Per the germline V gene, CDR1 is SGHTA and CDR2 is FQGNSA. This CDR3 has 15 amino acids. This CDR3 is CASSLESWGPYEQYF. CDR3 DNA sequence: TGTGCCAGCAGCTTAGAATCTTGGGGTCCCTACGAGCAGTACTTC.

This clone was recorded only once. The chain employs TRBV5-4 and TRBJ2-1, with D possibly matching TRBD2 (6 bases). The germline V and J ends were trimmed by 4 bases and 6 bases, with 14 bases remaining between them. This CDR3 contains 14 residues. Germline values: CDR1 SGHNT, CDR2 YYREEE (reference sequence). The CDR3 sequence is CASSGTYASNEQFF. CDR3 bases: TGTGCCAGCAGCGGGACTTATGCTTCCAATGAGCAGTTCTTC.

The chain links TRBV19 to TRBJ1-3; unclear D gene. The CDR3 is made up of 13 amino acids. V lost 2 bases, J lost 4 bases, and 6 bases lay in between. From germline, CDR1 is LNHDA and CDR2 SQIVND (reference sequence). As DNA, the CDR3 is TGTGCCAGTAGTATACTCGTCGGAAACACCATATATTTT. It specifies CASSILVGNTIYF.

The V and J genes are TRBV30 and TRBJ1-5; D not resolved. Germline CDR1 GTSNPN, CDR2 SVGIG (reference sequence). The CDR3 runs 12 residues. The V and J ends lost 0 bases and 6 bases respectively, with 6 bases between them. The CDR3 sequence: CAWSVFGQPQHF. Here the CDR3 DNA reads TGTGCCTGGAGTGTTTTTGGTCAGCCCCAGCATTTT.

The chain uses TRBV19 and TRBJ2-2, with D unresolved. Deletions cut 1 base from V and 5 bases from J, with 11 bases between. This CDR3 region has 15 residues. Germline CDR1 LNHDA, CDR2 SQIVND (reference sequence). The CDR3 is CASSIALSLTGELFF. The CDR3 DNA is TGTGCCAGTAGTATAGCCCTGTCACTAACCGGGGAGCTGTTTTTT.